This T cell receptor beta chain stems from a study of control samples from healthy donors and cancer patients. Method: immunoSEQ multiplex PCR; TCRdb's copy keeps in-frame clones and lacks some. The sample includes 94,000 or so clones, approximately 84% of them seen just once. Germline loops: CDR1 SGHRS, CDR2 YFSETQ. The V segment lost 4 bases and the J segment 4 bases; nucleotides outside the gene matches: 13. The CDR3 is made up of 17 amino acids. The V gene is TRBV5-1, the J gene TRBJ2-2; 7 bases fit TRBD1. The receptor was isolated from a man aged 70-80 years with lung cancer. Sequenced material: PBMCs. CDR3 sequence: CASSKGQSLRGTGELFF. The CDR3 DNA reads TGCGCCAGCAGCAAGGGACAGTCCCTAAGAGGCACCGGGGAGCTGTTTTTT.